This T cell receptor (beta chain) comes out of a study of blood T cell repertoires in COVID-19. Produced via immunoSEQ multiplex PCR; TCRdb's table is partial and in-frame only. Among some 320,000 clones listed, over 75% were seen once. The CDR3 contains 12 residues. The V end was cut by 8 bases, the J end by 4 bases, with 10 bases between. From germline, CDR1 is SNHLY and CDR2 FYNNEI. Sequencing was carried out using PBMCs or T cells enriched from blood (not recorded which). The sequence was collected from a woman aged 25 to 39 who had recovered from COVID-19. The chain combines TRBV2 with TRBJ2-3, with D hard to call. Here the CDR3 DNA reads TGTGCCAGCTTGCGCTATTCAGATACGCAGTATTTT. It encodes CASLRYSDTQYF.